These T cell receptor beta chains were read from a single sample in a study of shared clonotypes between healthy human individuals. Method: immunoSEQ multiplex PCR; TCRdb's copy keeps in-frame clones and lacks some. The sample lists around 980,000 clones, about 80% occurring once. Sequenced material: memory CD4+ T cells from PBMCs. The source of these receptors is a man younger than 30 in good health. Some clones in this sample may be carry-over from other donors' samples. Each CDR3 is given with its conserved first and last residue. A D gene is named only where the DNA matches it firmly. A row's size may be missing; if present it is once, few, many or a size class.

d_call,clone_size,j_call,v_call,cdr3_aa,cdr3_nt
.,.,TRBJ1-1,TRBV6-1,CASTLRGTSEAFF,TGTGCCAGCACTCTGAGGGGGACCAGTGAAGCTTTCTTT
TRBD1,.,TRBJ1-2,TRBV6-6,CASSYSPGGGYTF,TGTGCCAGCAGTTACTCCCCAGGGGGTGGCTACACCTTC
.,.,TRBJ2-3,TRBV7-9,CASSLGVTGDTQYF,TGTGCCAGCAGCTTAGGCGTTACGGGGGATACGCAGTATTTT
.,.,TRBJ2-5,TRBV2,CASILGGSGTQETQYF,.
.,.,TRBJ1-5,TRBV27,CASSLRQEDQPQHF,TGTGCCAGCAGTTTACGGCAGGAGGATCAGCCCCAGCATTTT
.,.,TRBJ1-1,TRBV7-9,CASSLGSLGDTEAFF,TGTGCCAGCAGCTTAGGGAGTCTAGGGGACACTGAAGCTTTCTTT
.,.,TRBJ2-5,TRBV29-1,CSVRRATETQYF,TGCAGCGTCCGGAGGGCGACAGAGACCCAGTACTTC
.,.,TRBJ2-7,TRBV18,CASSPFGGREEQYF,TGTGCCAGCTCACCATTCGGAGGACGAGAAGAGCAGTACTTC
.,.,TRBJ2-4,TRBV11-2,CASSPSLRDKNIQYF,TGTGCCAGCAGCCCCAGCCTCCGGGACAAAAACATTCAGTACTTC
.,.,TRBJ2-3,TRBV5-4,CASSLEGLTSTDTQYF,TGTGCCAGCAGCTTGGAGGGCCTCACTAGCACAGATACGCAGTATTTT
.,.,TRBJ2-7,TRBV21-1,CASSLENRYEQYF,TGTGCCAGCAGCCTTGAGAACCGCTACGAGCAGTACTTC
.,.,TRBJ1-5,TRBV5-1,CASSFGGLNQPQHF,TGCGCCAGCAGCTTCGGCGGCCTCAATCAGCCCCAGCATTTT
TRBD2,many,TRBJ2-3,TRBV9,CASSVDLGRAPDTQYF,TGTGCCAGCAGCGTAGACTTGGGGAGGGCCCCAGATACGCAGTATTTT
TRBD1,.,TRBJ2-4,TRBV9,CASSMRDSTRDIQYF,TGTGCCAGCAGCATGAGGGACAGCACGAGGGACATTCAGTACTTC
.,.,TRBJ2-1,TRBV4-2,CASSQDWALDNEQFF,TGTGCCAGCAGCCAAGATTGGGCCCTTGACAATGAGCAGTTCTTC
.,.,TRBJ1-5,TRBV6-6,CASTDAGERNQPQHF,TGTGCCAGCACCGACGCAGGGGAACGGAATCAGCCCCAGCATTTT
.,many,TRBJ2-3,TRBV5-1,CASSLAGHPSTDTQYF,TGCGCCAGCAGCTTGGCAGGCCATCCTAGCACAGATACGCAGTATTTT
.,.,TRBJ2-1,TRBV4-2,CASSQVVGSGSYNEQFF,TGTGCCAGCAGCCAAGTGGTCGGGTCTGGCTCCTACAATGAGCAGTTCTTC
.,once,TRBJ1-1,TRBV5-1,CASSLVSGLTEAFF,TGCGCCAGCAGCTTGGTTTCGGGATTGACTGAAGCTTTCTTT
TRBD2,.,TRBJ2-1,TRBV7-2,CASSSSGLAGAIYNEQFF,TGTGCCAGCAGCTCGTCGGGACTAGCGGGAGCTATCTACAATGAGCAGTTCTTC
.,.,TRBJ1-2,TRBV9,CASNGDERNYGYTF,TGTGCCAGCAACGGAGACGAGAGAAACTATGGCTACACCTTC
.,.,TRBJ1-1,TRBV2,CASGRQGNTEAFF,TGTGCCAGCGGGCGTCAGGGGAACACTGAAGCTTTCTTT
.,few,TRBJ1-5,TRBV15,CATSRSMEPPPQHF,TGTGCCACCAGCAGATCGATGGAGCCTCCGCCCCAGCATTTT
.,.,TRBJ1-2,TRBV6-1,CASSDTNLLGGYTF,TGTGCCAGCAGTGACACGAACCTTCTTGGTGGCTACACCTTC
TRBD1,.,TRBJ1-2,TRBV6-1,CASSGRGDYGYTF,TGTGCCAGCAGTGGCAGGGGGGACTATGGCTACACCTTC
.,.,TRBJ1-2,TRBV5-1,CASSPREARGYTF,TGCGCCAGCAGCCCCCGTGAGGCGAGAGGCTACACCTTC
.,.,TRBJ2-5,TRBV9,CASSPAGARETQYF,TGTGCCAGCAGCCCGGCGGGGGCTCGAGAGACCCAGTACTTC
.,many,TRBJ2-7,TRBV4-1,CASSRPPAYEQYF,TGCGCCAGCAGCCGTCCGCCAGCATACGAGCAGTACTTC
.,.,TRBJ2-5,TRBV14,CASSHFIQGIQETQYF,TGTGCCAGCAGCCACTTCATACAGGGCATCCAAGAGACCCAGTACTTC
.,many,TRBJ1-3,TRBV5-1,CASSLGVSGNTIYF,TGCGCCAGCAGCTTGGGGGTCTCTGGAAACACCATATATTTT
TRBD2,.,TRBJ2-1,TRBV2,CASSLSGRGQFF,TGTGCCAGCTCCCTTAGCGGGAGAGGTCAGTTCTTC
.,.,TRBJ2-7,TRBV9,CASAKSSTKGEQYF,TGTGCCAGCGCAAAGTCCTCCACCAAGGGCGAGCAGTACTTC
.,.,TRBJ2-3,TRBV11-2,CASSSRGGLGTDTQYF,TGTGCCAGCAGCTCTAGGGGAGGCCTGGGCACAGATACGCAGTATTTT
TRBD2,.,TRBJ2-1,TRBV30,CAWQEASGRYRGEQFF,TGTGCCTGGCAAGAGGCTAGCGGGAGGTATCGGGGTGAGCAGTTCTTC
.,.,TRBJ1-1,TRBV29-1,CSVDTNTEAFF,TGCAGCGTAGACACGAACACTGAAGCTTTCTTT
.,.,TRBJ1-1,TRBV5-6,CASSPPGGTEAFF,TGTGCCAGCAGCCCACCGGGGGGCACTGAAGCTTTCTTT
.,many,TRBJ1-3,TRBV6-6,CASSRVFSSGNTIYF,TGTGCCAGCTCCCGGGTATTTTCCTCTGGAAACACCATATATTTT
.,.,TRBJ1-5,TRBV15,CATSTELGGLPQHF,TGTGCCACCAGCACAGAATTGGGGGGTTTGCCCCAGCATTTT
.,many,TRBJ2-7,TRBV7-9,CASSLTGVAEQYF,TGTGCCAGCAGCTTGACGGGAGTGGCCGAGCAGTACTTC
.,few,TRBJ2-5,TRBV7-2,CASSLVGARETQYF,TGTGCCAGCAGCTTAGTAGGGGCGCGGGAGACCCAGTACTTC
.,.,TRBJ2-7,TRBV7-2,CASSLNPLEQYF,TGTGCCAGCAGCTTAAACCCCCTCGAGCAGTACTTC
.,few,TRBJ2-3,TRBV6-1,CASSEGAARTDTQYF,TGTGCCAGCAGTGAGGGGGCGGCCCGCACAGATACGCAGTATTTT
.,.,TRBJ2-7,TRBV27,CASSIPGGHEQYF,TGTGCCAGCAGCATACCAGGGGGGCACGAGCAGTACTTC
.,.,TRBJ2-1,TRBV5-1,CASRREGAYNEQFF,TGCGCCAGCAGGAGAGAGGGGGCCTACAATGAGCAGTTCTTC
.,.,TRBJ2-5,TRBV28,CASSLFLETQYF,TGTGCCAGCAGTTTATTTTTGGAGACCCAGTACTTC
TRBD2,.,TRBJ2-7,TRBV28,CASSLGRGRIYEQYF,TGTGCCAGCAGTTTAGGGCGCGGGAGGATCTACGAGCAGTACTTC
TRBD1,.,TRBJ1-4,TRBV5-1,CASGTGHNEKLFF,TGCGCCAGCGGGACAGGGCATAATGAAAAACTGTTTTTT
.,.,TRBJ2-7,TRBV5-5,CASSLTRGPNYEQYF,TGTGCCAGCAGCTTGACCCGGGGGCCGAACTACGAGCAGTACTTC
.,many,TRBJ1-1,TRBV29-1,CSVDRGWAMNTEAFF,TGCAGCGTTGATCGGGGGTGGGCGATGAACACTGAAGCTTTCTTT
TRBD1,.,TRBJ1-1,TRBV2,CASQRGQGRGGTEAFF,TGTGCCAGCCAACGAGGACAGGGCCGGGGAGGCACTGAAGCTTTCTTT
TRBD2,.,TRBJ2-2,TRBV5-6,CASSPPWEGLTGELFF,TGTGCCAGCAGCCCCCCCTGGGAGGGCCTTACCGGGGAGCTGTTTTTT
TRBD2,.,TRBJ2-1,TRBV5-4,CASSLGLAGGWEQFF,TGTGCCAGCAGCTTGGGACTAGCGGGAGGGTGGGAGCAGTTCTTC
.,.,TRBJ2-5,TRBV29-1,CSSRGQVQETQYF,TGCAGTTCACGGGGGCAGGTCCAAGAGACCCAGTACTTC
TRBD1,.,TRBJ1-3,TRBV28,CASSRDSFSSGNTIYF,TGTGCCAGCAGTAGGGACAGCTTTTCCTCTGGAAACACCATATATTTT
TRBD2,.,TRBJ2-7,TRBV5-1,CASSLTSGSSYEQYF,TGCGCCAGCAGCTTAACTAGCGGTAGCTCCTACGAGCAGTACTTC